The 11 T cell receptor beta chains reported below all come from one sample, sequenced in a study of cytomegalovirus exposure and HLA in healthy donors (TCRdb year 2017). The library was made by the immunoSEQ multiplex PCR assay. A mixture of 60 forward primers for TCR Vbeta segments and 13 reverse primers for TCR Jbeta segments was used in the multiplex PCR. TCRdb holds this immuneACCESS table with in-frame rearrangements only. Some clones are missing; in checked studies, unresolved V genes explain under half, and the rest has no known cause. The sample contains over 100,000 clones, about 70% of them found a single time. The ten most abundant clones make up around 5% of the sample. The sample consisted of PBMCs. Source of these receptors: a man aged 30 to 45 in good health and CMV-seropositive.

The rearrangement joins TRBV9 to TRBJ2-2; 11 positions match TRBD1. CDR3 length: 16 residues. Trimming cost V 3 bases and J 4 bases; bases outside gene matches: 5. CDR1 SGDLS and CDR2 YYNGEE come from the germline V gene. In nucleotides, the CDR3 is TGTGCCAGCAGCGGCTACGGACAGGGGGCCACCGGGGAGCTGTTTTTT. Protein product: CASSGYGQGATGELFF.

This chain uses TRBV4-2 with TRBJ1-5; D unresolved. V was pared by 4 bases and J by 7 bases, with 26 bases between. Germline V gene data show CDR1 as LGHNA and CDR2 as YNFKEQ. The CDR3 consists of 18 residues. CDR3 sequence reads: CASSRERKGEGATQPQHF. CDR3 bases: TGTGCCAGCAGCCGAGAGAGAAAAGGTGAGGGCGCGACCCAGCCCCAGCATTTT.

The chain couples TRBV7-8 to TRBJ2-1; weak D call: TRBD2 (5 bases). Germline CDR1 and CDR2: SGHVS and FQNEAQ. The CDR3 is made up of 14 amino acids. Trimming shortened V by 5 bases and J by 3 bases, and 11 bases separated the two germline ends. CDR3 protein: CASSRYEGYNEQFF. CDR3 DNA: TGTGCCAGCAGCCGCTATGAGGGCTACAATGAGCAGTTCTTC.

The gene calls are TRBV7-8 and TRBJ1-4, with D possibly being TRBD1 (6 bases). This CDR3 contains 16 residues. The germline V and J ends were trimmed by 4 bases and 1 base, with 13 bases remaining between them. Germline CDR1 is SGHVS and CDR2 is FQNEAQ. CDR3: CASSSLTGKTNEKLFF. The DNA for the CDR3 is TGTGCCAGCAGCTCGCTTACAGGGAAAACTAATGAAAAACTGTTTTTT.

The chain couples TRBV19 to TRBJ1-5; 8 bases fit TRBD1. With 3 bases clipped from V and 4 bases from J, the junction kept 5 bases outside the gene matches. This CDR3 comprises 15 residues. Germline V gene data show CDR1 as LNHDA and CDR2 as SQIVND (reference sequence). CDR3 sequence: CASSMGTGGNQPQHF. CDR3 nucleotides: TGTGCCAGTAGTATGGGGACAGGTGGTAATCAGCCCCAGCATTTT.

The chain has TRBV6-6 and TRBJ1-4; D gene unclear. Trimming removed 6 bases from V and 2 bases from J, with 16 bases in between. This CDR3 is built from 16 residues. Germline CDR1 is MNHNY and CDR2 is SVGAGI (reference sequence). The CDR3 DNA reads TGTGCCAGCAGCTTCTCCGGACGGGAGACTAATGAAAAACTGTTTTTT. Protein sequence: CASSFSGRETNEKLFF.

The chain combines TRBV9 with TRBJ1-2; D gene uncertain. The V end was cut by 0 bases, the J end by 4 bases, with 10 bases between. The CDR3 sequence is 14 residues long. In germline, CDR1 is SGDLS, CDR2 YYNGEE. The CDR3 DNA follows: TGTGCCAGCAGCGTAGGCCCCCTGGCCTATGGCTACACCTTC. It is translated as CASSVGPLAYGYTF.

V gene TRBV7-2 combines with J gene TRBJ2-3, with 9 bases aligning to TRBD1. The CDR3 totals 16 residues. Germline loops: CDR1 SGHTA, CDR2 FQGNSA. J gave up 3 bases and V 0 bases, and 4 bases lay outside the gene matches. The CDR3 is CASSLAGTGTTDTQYF. Written as DNA, the CDR3 is TGTGCCAGCAGCTTAGCGGGGACAGGGACGACAGATACGCAGTATTTT.

This sequence joins TRBV4-1 and TRBJ2-3; 10 bases fit TRBD2. Looked up from germline, CDR1 is MGHRA and CDR2 is YSYEKL. Trimming took 2 bases from V and 1 from J; bases not matched to a gene: 12. This CDR3 is built from 19 residues. This CDR3 is CASSQTSAGGRLGTDTQYF. The CDR3 DNA sequence: TGCGCCAGCAGCCAAACTTCAGCGGGGGGGCGTTTGGGCACAGATACGCAGTATTTT.

The genes are TRBV21-1 and TRBJ2-1; the table gives TRBD1 as D, unverified against the DNA. TRBV21-1 is labeled a pseudogene. This CDR3 has 15 residues. The CDR3 is CASSKGGHSGNEQFF. CDR3 sequence (DNA): TGTGCCAGCAGCAAAGGGGGGCATTCGGGAAATGAGCAGTTCTTC.

The genes are TRBV27 and TRBJ1-2; unclear D gene. V lost 2 bases, J lost 3 bases, and 7 bases lay in between. CDR3 length: 13 residues. CDR1 and CDR2 (germline): MNHEY, SMNVEV (reference sequence). CDR3 sequence: CASSLSGDYGYTF. CDR3 in DNA: TGTGCCAGCAGTTTAAGCGGGGACTATGGCTACACCTTC.